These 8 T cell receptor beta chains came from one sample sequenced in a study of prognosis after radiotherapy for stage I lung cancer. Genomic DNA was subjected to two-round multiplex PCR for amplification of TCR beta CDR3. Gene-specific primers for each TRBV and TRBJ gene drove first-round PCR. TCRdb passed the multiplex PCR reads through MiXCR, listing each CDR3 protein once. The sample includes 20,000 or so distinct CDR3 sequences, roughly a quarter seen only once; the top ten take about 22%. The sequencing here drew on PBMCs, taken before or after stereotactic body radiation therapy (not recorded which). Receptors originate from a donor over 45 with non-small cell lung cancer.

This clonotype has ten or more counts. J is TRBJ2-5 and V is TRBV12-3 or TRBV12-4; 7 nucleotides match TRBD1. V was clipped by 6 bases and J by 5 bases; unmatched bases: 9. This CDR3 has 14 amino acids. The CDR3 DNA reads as TGTGCCAGCAGGAATCAGGGGGTTCAGGAGACCCAGTACTTC. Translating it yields CASRNQGVQETQYF.

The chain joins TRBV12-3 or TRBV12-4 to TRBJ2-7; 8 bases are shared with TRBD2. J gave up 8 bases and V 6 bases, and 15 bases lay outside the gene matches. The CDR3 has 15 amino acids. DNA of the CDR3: TGTGCCAGCAGGCCCGCGCAAGCGGGAGAGTCCAAGCAGTACTTC. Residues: CASRPAQAGESKQYF.

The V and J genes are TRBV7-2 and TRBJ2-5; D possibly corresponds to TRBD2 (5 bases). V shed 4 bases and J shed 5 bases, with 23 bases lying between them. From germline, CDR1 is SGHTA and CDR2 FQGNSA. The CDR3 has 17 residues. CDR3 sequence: CASSCQPASTLGETQYF. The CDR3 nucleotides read TGTGCCAGCAGCTGCCAGCCTGCTAGCACACTGGGGGAGACCCAGTACTTC.

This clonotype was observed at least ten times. CDR3 nucleotide sequence: TGTGCCAGCAGCCGACTAGCGGGAGACAATGAGCAGTTCTTC. Translation gives CASSRLAGDNEQFF. V and J are TRBV7-9 and TRBJ2-1; 12 bases agree with TRBD2. CDR1 and CDR2 (germline): SEHNR, FQNEAQ (reference sequence). J was trimmed by 5 bases and V by 5 bases; bases with no gene match: 1. The CDR3 length is 14 residues. The full variable domain, its missing parts supplied by reference TRBV7-9 and TRBJ2-1, is DTGVSQNPRHKITKRGQNVTFRCDPISEHNRLYWYRQTLGQGPEFLTYFQNEAQLEKSRLLSDRFSAERPKGSFSTLEIQRTEQGDSAMYLCASSRLAGDNEQFFGPGTRLTVL.

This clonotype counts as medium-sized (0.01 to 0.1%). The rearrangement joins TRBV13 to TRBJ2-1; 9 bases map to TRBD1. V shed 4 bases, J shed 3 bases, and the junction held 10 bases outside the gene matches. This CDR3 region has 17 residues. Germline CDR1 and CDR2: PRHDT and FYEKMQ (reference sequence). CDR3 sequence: CASSSGLGQGFYNEQFF. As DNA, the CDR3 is TGTGCCAGCAGCTCAGGACTGGGACAGGGTTTCTACAATGAGCAGTTCTTC.

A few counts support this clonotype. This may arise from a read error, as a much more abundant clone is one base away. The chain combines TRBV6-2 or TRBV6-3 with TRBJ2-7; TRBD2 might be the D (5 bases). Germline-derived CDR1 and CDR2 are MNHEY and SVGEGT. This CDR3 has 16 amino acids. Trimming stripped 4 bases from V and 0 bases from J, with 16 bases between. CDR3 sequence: CASSCSYKRSSYEQYF. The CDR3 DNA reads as TGTGCCAGCAGTTGCTCGTACAAGCGGAGCTCCTACGAGCAGTACTTC.

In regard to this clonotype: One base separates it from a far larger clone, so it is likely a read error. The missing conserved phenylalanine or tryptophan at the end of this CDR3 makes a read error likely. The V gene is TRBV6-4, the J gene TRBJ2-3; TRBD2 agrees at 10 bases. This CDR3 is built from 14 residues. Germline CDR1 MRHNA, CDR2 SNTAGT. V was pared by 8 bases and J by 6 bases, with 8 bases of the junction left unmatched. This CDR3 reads CASQRLAGADTQYY. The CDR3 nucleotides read TGTGCCAGCCAACGGCTAGCGGGAGCGGATACGCAGTATTAT.

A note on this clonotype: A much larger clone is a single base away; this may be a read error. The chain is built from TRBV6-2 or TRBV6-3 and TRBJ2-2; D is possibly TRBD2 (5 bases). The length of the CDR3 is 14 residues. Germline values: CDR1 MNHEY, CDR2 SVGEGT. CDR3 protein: CASSPRRFTGELLF. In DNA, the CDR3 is TGTGCCAGCAGTCCTCGACGGTTCACCGGGGAGCTGCTTTTT.